This T cell receptor (beta chain) was recovered during a study of cytomegalovirus exposure and HLA in healthy donors. The ends lost 3 bases at V and 6 bases at J; junction bases unmatched: 6. CDR3 length: 17 amino acids. The germline CDR1 and CDR2 sequences are SGHVS and FNYEAQ. Primers: 60 Vbeta forward and 13 Jbeta reverse. Some clones are missing from TCRdb's copy, which holds only in-frame ones; the method was immunoSEQ multiplex PCR. The repertoire holds about 150,000 clones, with roughly 76% as singletons. This rearrangement joins TRBV7-6 to TRBJ2-2; 14 bases line up with TRBD2. Source material: PBMCs. The clonotype was recovered from a woman in her twenties or thirties in good health and CMV-seronegative. The CDR3 nucleotides are TGTGCCAGCAGCTTCGCGGGACTAGCGGGAGTGGCCGGGGAGCTGTTTTTT. The encoded protein is CASSFAGLAGVAGELFF. Together with reference TRBV7-6 and TRBJ2-2, the CDR3 gives the full variable domain: GAGVSQSPRYKVTKRGQDVALRCDPISGHVSLYWYRQALGQGPEFLTYFNYEAQQDKSGLPNDRFSAERPEGSISTLTIQRTEQRDSAMYRCASSFAGLAGVAGELFFGEGSRLTVL.